Following are 23 T cell receptor beta chains from one sample sequenced in a study of tumor-infiltrating lymphocytes in primary liver carcinoma. Starting from roughly 540 ng of total RNA, TCR beta cDNA was produced with a primer in the constant region. Investigators got TCR beta libraries out of three nested multiplex PCR rounds, done with slightly modified ARM-PCR. PCR rounds one and two used TRBV1-TRBV30 forward primers with a C-beta reverse primer for about 9 cycles each. MiXCR, run by TCRdb on the multiplex PCR reads, gives a single entry per CDR3 protein. The repertoire holds about 30,000 distinct CDR3 sequences, with roughly 78% as singletons. The source material, 20-30 mg of unsorted bulk tissue, was used to co-extract RNA and DNA. The sample was liver tumor tissue from sampling region 3. Subset defined: tumor region T3, left-lateral pole. Receptors originate from a woman in her twenties or thirties with primary liver carcinoma and hepatitis B virus infection.

CDR3 amino acids: CASSLSITNEQFF. CDR3 DNA: TGTGCCAGCAGCTTATCAATTACAAATGAGCAGTTCTTC. The V and J genes are TRBV11-2 and TRBJ2-1; D is unresolved. Looked up from germline, CDR1 is SGHAT and CDR2 is FQNNGV. Trimming pared 2 bases from V and 7 bases from J, leaving 9 bases between. This CDR3 spans 13 amino acids.

As concerns this clonotype: At one boundary the junction diverges from the germline segment, which might be a read error. The chain recombines TRBV11-2 with TRBJ2-1; 8 bases are shared with TRBD2. The germline CDR1 and CDR2 sequences are SGHAT and FQNNGV. The CDR3 covers 16 residues. The CDR3 loop is CARSLPSGSSYNEQFF. DNA of the CDR3: TGTGCCAGAAGCTTGCCGAGCGGGAGCTCCTACAATGAGCAGTTCTTC.

The V call is TRBV5-4, the J call TRBJ2-3, with D perhaps TRBD1 (5 bases). This CDR3 spans 17 amino acids. The germline V gene has CDR1 SGHNT and CDR2 YYREEE (reference sequence). V was clipped by 9 bases and J by 2 bases, with 25 bases between them. This chain's CDR3 is CANSVDGHPQPTDTQYF. CDR3 nucleotides: TGTGCCAACAGTGTAGACGGACACCCTCAACCCACAGATACGCAGTATTTT.

Sample share makes this clonotype medium-sized. V gene TRBV29-1 combines with J gene TRBJ2-5, with TRBD2 matching over 10 bases. Germline CDR1 and CDR2: SQVTM and ANQGSEA. The CDR3 is 16 amino acids. The V gene end was trimmed by 6 bases and the J gene end by 2 bases; junction bases not matched to a gene: 12. The CDR3 DNA follows: TGCAGCGTAATTCCCTGGACTAGCGGTTTACAAGAGACCCAGTACTTC. Translating gives CSVIPWTSGLQETQYF. Filled out from reference TRBV29-1 and TRBJ2-5, the complete variable domain reads SAVISQKPSRDICQRGTSLTIQCQVDSQVTMMFWYRQQPGQSLTLIATANQGSEATYESGFVIDKFPISRPNLTFSTLTVSNMSPEDSSIYLCSVIPWTSGLQETQYFGPGTRLLVL.

As regards this clonotype: A read error may produce the germline difference seen at one junction end. V usage is TRBV7-8 and J usage is TRBJ2-3; TRBD2 is a possible D gene (6 bases). Germline V gene sequence: CDR1 SGHVS, CDR2 FQNEAQ. CDR3 size: 17 residues. The CDR3 DNA reads TGTGCCATCAGCGCCATCACTAGCCGGAGTAGAAAAAATACGCAGTATTTT. Translated, it gives CAISAITSRSRKNTQYF.

For this clonotype: The junction differs from germline at one of its ends, possibly a read error. V gene TRBV5-6 combines with J gene TRBJ1-1; the D gene is possibly TRBD1 (5 bases). Per germline, CDR1 SGHDT and CDR2 YYEEEE. The CDR3 is made up of 12 amino acids. CDR3 sequence reads: CTSGREDTEAFF. CDR3 bases: TGTACCAGCGGGCGTGAGGACACTGAAGCTTTCTTC.

This clonotype has just a few counts. This may stem from a read error, because a much larger clone lies one nucleotide away. This chain links TRBV10-2 with TRBJ2-7; D may be TRBD1 (5 bases). Per the germline V gene, CDR1 is WSHSY and CDR2 is SAAADI. Trimming removed 7 bases from V and 2 bases from J, with 15 bases in between. This CDR3 comprises 14 residues. CDR3 sequence: CASTAQVPPYEQYF. In DNA form, the CDR3 reads TGCGCCAGCACTGCACAGGTTCCCCCCTACGAGCAGTACTTC.

Note on this clonotype: Its ends do not fully match the called genes, so a read error is possible. The rearrangement uses TRBV11-2 and TRBJ2-2; 14 nucleotides match TRBD2. Germline CDR1 is SGHAT and CDR2 is FQNNGV. CDR3 size: 15 residues. CDR3 loop: CVSSRTSGRPGELFF. Here the CDR3 DNA reads TGTGTCAGCAGCCGGACTAGCGGGAGGCCCGGGGAACTGTTTTTT.

This clonotype appeared once. Without the conserved terminal phenylalanine or tryptophan, this CDR3 likely stems from a read error. The chain couples TRBV11-2 to TRBJ2-2; 10 bases map to TRBD1. The length of the CDR3 is 15 residues. Germline loops: CDR1 SGHAT, CDR2 FQNNGV. CDR3 amino acids: CASSVETGGTGELFL. CDR3 sequence (DNA): TGTGCCAGCAGCGTAGAGACAGGGGGCACCGGTGAGCTGTTTCTT.

This clonotype ranks as medium-sized. The V and J genes are TRBV6-5 and TRBJ2-6; 9 bases match TRBD1. The CDR3 is 18 amino acids. Germline V gene sequence: CDR1 MNHEY, CDR2 SVGAGI. J was trimmed by 0 bases and V by 7 bases; bases with no gene match: 10. The CDR3 loop is CASKTYRGRVSGANVLTF. In nucleotides, the CDR3 is TGTGCCAGCAAGACATACAGGGGGCGCGTCTCTGGGGCCAACGTCCTGACTTTC.

This clonotype was counted only a few times. One junction end does not reproduce the germline sequence, and a read error may be involved. V gene TRBV11-2 combines with J gene TRBJ2-1; D ambiguous. The CDR3 is made up of 13 amino acids. Germline V gene sequence: CDR1 SGHAT, CDR2 FQNNGV. The CDR3 DNA reads as TGTGCCATCAGCCCTTCTAAGTACAATGAGCAGTTCTTC. Translating gives CAISPSKYNEQFF.

Comment on this clonotype: The conserved final phenylalanine or tryptophan is absent from the CDR3, which likely points to a read error. The DNA is omitted, as the CDR3 cannot be located on it reliably, and the CDR3 follows TCRdb's listing. The CDR3 sequence is CATSPQGWLTETFL. V usage is TRBV12-3 or TRBV12-4 and J usage is TRBJ1-1; the table's D gene call, TRBD1, was not cross checked with the DNA. The CDR3 is 14 amino acids long, termini counted.

This clonotype was recorded a few times. The CDR3 carries no conserved terminal phenylalanine or tryptophan, so it likely arises from a read error. The chain combines TRBV6-5 with TRBJ2-7; tentative D call: TRBD1 (6 bases). This CDR3 region has 15 residues. CDR1 is MNHEY, CDR2 SVGAGI, per germline. CDR3 in amino acids: CASCYKDSNSYEQYS. The CDR3 nucleotides read TGTGCCAGCTGTTATAAGGACAGCAACTCCTACGAGCAGTACTCC.

The rearrangement uses TRBV6-6 and TRBJ2-3; no clear D. Germline assignment: CDR1 MNHNY and CDR2 SVGAGI (reference sequence). CDR3 size: 17 residues. V lost 4 bases and J 1 base, leaving 18 bases between the germline ends. DNA for the CDR3: TGTGCCAGCAGTTTCCAAACCGGACCTCGAGGCACAGATACGCAGTATTTT. Translated, it gives CASSFQTGPRGTDTQYF.

This clonotype was counted a single time. Germline is not matched at one junction end, which may reflect a read error. The rearrangement uses TRBV5-4 and TRBJ2-3; D is possibly TRBD2 (5 bases). The CDR3 length is 15 residues. Germline V lookup: CDR1 SGHNT, CDR2 YYREEE (reference sequence). The CDR3: CVSSPPATEADMQYF. The CDR3 nucleotides read TGTGTCAGCAGCCCGCCCGCGACGGAGGCGGATATGCAGTATTTT.

This clonotype was detected only a few times. V usage is TRBV11-3 and J usage is TRBJ2-7; D is unclear. The CDR3 runs to 15 residues. CDR1 SGHNT and CDR2 YENEEA come from the germline V gene. V gave up 3 bases and J gave up 3 bases, with 15 bases separating them. This CDR3 is CASSFSPPDGYEQYF. The DNA of the CDR3 is TGTGCCAGCAGCTTCTCCCCCCCGGACGGCTACGAGCAGTACTTC.

On this clonotype itself: This likely comes from a read error, as the CDR3 has no conserved phenylalanine or tryptophan at its end. The DNA is left out, because the CDR3 cannot be placed on it with certainty; the CDR3 is given as TCRdb lists it. The chain links TRBV28 to TRBJ1-1. With termini counted, the CDR3 has 13 amino acids. Germline values: CDR1 MDHEN, CDR2 SYDVKM. This CDR3 is CGSRLYPNTEALL.

In regard to this clonotype: The junction departs from germline at one end; a sequencing error may be responsible. The genes are TRBV11-2 and TRBJ2-5, with a weak D call TRBD2 (5 bases). In germline, CDR1 is SGHAT, CDR2 FQNNGV. The CDR3 consists of 15 residues. The CDR3 region has the DNA TGTGCCAGCAGCTTAAGGCCAGCGGAACAGAAGACCCATTACTTC. It yields the protein CASSLRPAEQKTHYF.

Points on this clonotype: At one boundary the junction diverges from the germline segment, which might be a read error. This chain uses TRBV11-1 with TRBJ2-1; 14 nucleotides match TRBD2. The germline V gene encodes CDR1 SGHAT and CDR2 FQDESV (reference sequence). The CDR3 is 17 residues long. The CDR3 region is CVSSLGLAGEVDNEQFF. The CDR3 nucleotides read TGTGTCAGCAGTCTGGGACTAGCGGGAGAAGTTGACAATGAGCAGTTCTTC. The complete variable domain, with remaining parts taken from reference TRBV11-1 and TRBJ2-1, reads EAEVAQSPRYKITEKSQAVAFWCDPISGHATLYWYRQILGQGPELLVQFQDESVVDDSQLPKDRFSAERLKGVDSTLKIQPAELGDSAMYLCVSSLGLAGEVDNEQFFGPGTRLTVL.

In its sample, this clonotype was seen many times. The chain carries TRBV11-2 and TRBJ2-5; D call uncertain. Trimming removed 2 bases from V and 1 base from J, with 17 bases in between. CDR3 length: 17 residues. Germline-derived CDR1 and CDR2 are SGHAT and FQNNGV. In nucleotides, the CDR3 is TGTGCCAGCAGCTTATTTTCAGCCTGGGGTTTCCAAGAGACCCAGTACTTC. Its translation: CASSLFSAWGFQETQYF.

As regards this clonotype: The junction shows a germline mismatch at one end, possibly a read error. V usage is TRBV10-3 and J usage is TRBJ2-3, with TRBD1 matching 8 bases. Germline V CDR1 and CDR2: ENHRY, SYGVKD. This CDR3 has 17 amino acids. The CDR3 region has the DNA TGTGCCATCAGTGGGACAGACAGGGGTTCTTGGACAGATACGCAGAATTTT. It codes for CAISGTDRGSWTDTQNF.

By share, this clonotype ranks as medium-sized. The J gene is TRBJ2-2, the V gene TRBV5-5; tentative D call: TRBD2 (6 bases). The length of the CDR3 is 16 residues. V shed 3 bases and J shed 1 base, with 13 bases lying between them. Per the germline V gene, CDR1 is SGHKS and CDR2 is YYEKEE (reference sequence). CDR3 region: CASSSPGTWNTGELFF. The CDR3 bases are TGTGCCAGCAGCTCGCCCGGGACTTGGAACACCGGGGAGCTGTTTTTT.

A note on this clonotype: One base away lies a much larger clone, so this may be a sequencing read error. V is TRBV29-1 and J is TRBJ2-1, with D hard to call. Germline V lookup: CDR1 SQVTM, CDR2 ANQGSEA. This CDR3 is built from 14 residues. The CDR3 loop reads CSFEPAGSGNEQFF. DNA of the CDR3: TGCAGCTTTGAACCGGCAGGATCCGGCAATGAGCAGTTCTTC.